This T cell receptor beta chain came from a study of CD4 T cells in relation to SARS-CoV-2 and coronaviruses. The overall study: The negative reference was HIV-1 Nef peptide pool or peptide-free culture.

This clone turned up a few times. The target antigen is unknown. The protocol was immunoSEQ multiplex PCR, while the TCRdb copy is restricted to in-frame clones and leaves out a portion. The sample yields 20,000 to 25,000 clones, roughly 80% seen once. The unexposed donors gave CD4+ T cells in about 2010-2019, prior to COVID-19. Isolation of CD4+ T cells took place after less than twelve days in culture. Cells permitting, SARS-CoV-2 S/N and four cold-coronavirus spikes were tested on unexposed-donor CD4+ T cells. The sample consisted of CD4+ T cells from PBMCs, cultured in vitro. The receptor's source is a human donor in good health.

This CDR3 reads CASSYPETQYF. The DNA of the CDR3 is TGTGCCAGCAGTTACCCAGAGACCCAGTACTTC. This chain connects TRBV6-2 or TRBV6-3 to TRBJ2-5; D gene unclear. The CDR3 covers 11 residues. CDR1 MNHEY and CDR2 SVGEGT come from the germline V gene. Trimming took off 2 bases at V and 4 bases at J, with 2 bases between the two ends.